Following are 27 T cell receptor beta chains from one sample sequenced in a study of CD8 T cells in Susac syndrome. An amount of RNA that ranged from 0.5 to 1 ug was reverse transcribed with random hexamers. TCRdb reprocessed the immunoSEQ multiplex PCR reads with MiXCR, giving one entry per CDR3 protein. Altogether 95,000 to 150,000 distinct CDR3 sequences are present, about 94% being singletons, with the ten largest covering 0.085% to 0.09%. What was sequenced was CD4+ T cells from PBMCs. These receptors were collected from a human donor in good health.

The chain has TRBV20-1 and TRBJ2-2; 9 bases are a match to TRBD2. After removal of 6 bases from V and 3 bases from J, the junction contained 8 bases not matched to a gene. There are 15 residues in the CDR3. Germline V CDR1 and CDR2: DFQATT, SNEGSKA (reference sequence). Here the CDR3 reads CSAPPSGGYTGELFF. CDR3 DNA: TGCAGTGCCCCTCCCAGCGGGGGGTACACCGGGGAGCTGTTTTTT.

The rearrangement links TRBV10-3 to TRBJ2-7, with TRBD2 identical over 7 bases. The CDR3 spans 12 residues. In germline, CDR1 is ENHRY, CDR2 SYGVKD. J lost 7 bases, V lost 8 bases, and 8 bases had no gene match. For the CDR3, the DNA is TGTGCCATCGGCGGCGGGAGTGGGGAGCAGTACTTC. It translates to CAIGGGSGEQYF.

The chain carries TRBV7-2 and TRBJ2-3, with D unclear. V lost 2 bases and J lost 8, with 8 bases in between. This CDR3 is 12 amino acids long. CDR1 is SGHTA and CDR2 is FQGNSA in the germline V gene. The CDR3 sequence is CASSLPDPTQYF. In DNA form, the CDR3 reads TGTGCCAGCAGCTTACCGGACCCTACGCAGTATTTT.

The chain combines TRBV11-2 with TRBJ2-7, with D perhaps matching TRBD1 (6 bases). Germline assignment: CDR1 SGHAT and CDR2 FQNNGV. The CDR3 runs to 18 residues. The germline V and J ends were trimmed by 5 bases and 2 bases, with 25 bases remaining between them. CDR3 residues: CASSLVGATVSNPYEQYF. For the CDR3, the DNA is TGTGCCAGCAGCCTAGTGGGGGCGACCGTGTCCAACCCCTACGAGCAGTACTTC.

This chain connects TRBV4-1 to TRBJ2-2, with D possibly called TRBD1 or TRBD2 (5 bases each). This CDR3 region has 13 residues. Germline assignment: CDR1 MGHRA and CDR2 YSYEKL. With 11 bases removed from V and 2 bases from J, the gap between germline ends came to 12 bases. The CDR3 DNA sequence: TGCGCCCCCAGGGACCTTAACACCGGGGAGCTGTTTTTT. As protein: CAPRDLNTGELFF.

The chain carries TRBV30 and TRBJ2-1, with no clear D. V was clipped by 0 bases and J by 4 bases, with 10 bases between them. There are 14 residues in the CDR3. Germline assignment: CDR1 GTSNPN and CDR2 SVGIG (reference sequence). The CDR3 here is CAWSVQRPYNEQFF. As DNA, the CDR3 is TGTGCCTGGAGTGTACAGAGACCATACAATGAGCAGTTCTTC.

The chain is built from TRBV20-1 and TRBJ2-5, with D perhaps TRBD2 (7 bases). There are 14 residues in the CDR3. Per the germline V gene, CDR1 is DFQATT and CDR2 is SNEGSKA (reference sequence). V was clipped by 2 bases and J by 3 bases, with 13 bases between them. The CDR3 sequence: CSARRGEGKETQYF. The DNA of the CDR3 is TGCAGTGCTAGAAGGGGGGAGGGAAAAGAGACCCAGTACTTC.

This sequence joins TRBV25-1 and TRBJ1-5, with 9 nucleotides matching TRBD1. The CDR3 has 14 residues. With V trimmed by 6 bases and J by 1 base, 1 base remained unmatched. The germline V gene has CDR1 MGHDK and CDR2 SYGVNS. The CDR3 spells CASRGTGSNQPQHF. DNA of the CDR3: TGTGCCAGCAGGGGGACAGGGAGCAATCAGCCCCAGCATTTT.

CDR3 sequence reads: CASSLGASGGQQETQYF. CDR3 nucleotides: TGTGCCAGCAGCTTAGGGGCTTCAGGGGGCCAGCAAGAGACCCAGTACTTC. The rearrangement links TRBV11-2 to TRBJ2-5; 8 positions agree with TRBD1. J lost 2 bases, V lost 1 base, and 9 bases had no gene match. CDR1 and CDR2 from the germline V gene are SGHAT and FQNNGV. CDR3 size: 17 residues. The variable domain in full, completed from reference TRBV11-2 and TRBJ2-5, reads EAGVAQSPRYKIIEKRQSVAFWCNPISGHATLYWYQQILGQGPKLLIQFQNNGVVDDSQLPKDRFSAERLKGVDSTLKIQPAKLEDSAVYLCASSLGASGGQQETQYFGPGTRLLVL.

The CDR3 bases are TGTGCCAGCAGCCCCACCTTGAACCCCGGCGTCTATGGCTACACCTTC. Its translation: CASSPTLNPGVYGYTF. The chain couples TRBV3-1 to TRBJ1-2; no clear D. In germline, CDR1 is LGHDT, CDR2 YNNKEL (reference sequence). The CDR3 consists of 16 residues. V lost 4 bases and J lost 4, with 19 bases in between.

This chain connects TRBV29-1 to TRBJ2-7; 7 bases are shared with TRBD1. This CDR3 spans 13 amino acids. V was pared by 6 bases and J by 2 bases, with 7 bases of the junction left unmatched. Germline loops: CDR1 SQVTM, CDR2 ANQGSEA. CDR3 nucleotide sequence: TGCAGCGTCGGTGGACAGGCGGCCTACGAGCAGTACTTC. Its protein is CSVGGQAAYEQYF.

The chain combines TRBV14 with TRBJ1-5; TRBD1 matches at 9 bases. After removal of 4 bases from V and 7 bases from J, the junction contained 5 bases not matched to a gene. This CDR3 region has 14 residues. Germline CDR1 SGHDN, CDR2 FVKESK. The CDR3 coding sequence is TGTGCCAGCAGCCCCGGGACAGGGAGGCAGCCCCAGCATTTT. Protein product: CASSPGTGRQPQHF.

The chain uses TRBV7-9 and TRBJ1-3, with D unresolved. The CDR3 sequence is 17 residues long. The germline V gene encodes CDR1 SEHNR and CDR2 FQNEAQ (reference sequence). Trimming stripped 3 bases from V and 1 base from J, with 16 bases between. The DNA of the CDR3 is TGTGCCAGCAGCTTGGGTACCCCAGGCGGGTCTGGAAACACCATATATTTT. Translation: CASSLGTPGGSGNTIYF.

The chain employs TRBV28 and TRBJ1-2; 11 nucleotides agree with TRBD1. The junction had 13 bases not matched to a gene; V was cut back by 5 bases and J by 8 bases. Germline V gene lookup returns CDR1 MDHEN and CDR2 SYDVKM. The CDR3 totals 16 residues. The CDR3 here is CASSASSGTGGEGYTF. The CDR3 DNA is TGTGCCAGCAGTGCCTCATCCGGGACAGGGGGGGAGGGCTACACCTTC.

The rearrangement uses TRBV15 and TRBJ2-3; 10 bases align to TRBD2. Germline V lookup: CDR1 LNHNV, CDR2 YYDKDF (reference sequence). This CDR3 comprises 20 residues. J lost 2 bases, V lost 0 bases, and 14 bases had no gene match. CDR3 sequence reads: CATSRDRIAGGVGVTDTQYF. CDR3 DNA: TGTGCCACCAGCAGAGATAGGATAGCGGGAGGAGTAGGGGTCACAGATACGCAGTATTTT.

The V gene is TRBV20-1, the J gene TRBJ2-1, with 7 bases aligning to TRBD2. Per germline, CDR1 DFQATT and CDR2 SNEGSKA (reference sequence). Germline trimming cut 6 bases from V and 6 bases from J; bases unmatched to any gene: 8. This CDR3 is 13 amino acids long. The CDR3 bases are TGCAGTGCCCTACGGACTAGTCCCAATGAGCAGTTCTTC. This sequence encodes CSALRTSPNEQFF.

V is TRBV6-6 and J is TRBJ2-5, with a tentative D call TRBD1 (6 bases). The CDR3 runs to 14 residues. V lost 6 bases to trimming and J lost 2 bases, with 13 bases between them. Germline CDR1 is MNHNY and CDR2 is SVGAGI (reference sequence). CDR3 DNA sequence: TGTGCCAGCAGCAGAACAGGGAATCAAGAGACCCAGTACTTC. Its protein product is CASSRTGNQETQYF.

This CDR3 is CASSEQGGNEQFF. CDR3 bases: TGTGCCAGCAGTGAACAGGGAGGCAATGAGCAGTTCTTC. This chain uses TRBV6-1 with TRBJ2-1; the D gene is possibly TRBD2 (6 bases). V dropped 2 bases and J dropped 6 bases, with 8 bases sitting between them. CDR1 MNHNS and CDR2 SASEGT come from the germline V gene. The CDR3 consists of 13 residues.

V is TRBV10-3 and J is TRBJ2-5; TRBD2 aligns across 13 bases. Unmatched junction bases numbered 8, after V lost 4 bases and J lost 3 bases. Per the germline V gene, CDR1 is ENHRY and CDR2 is SYGVKD. This CDR3 has 17 residues. CDR3 sequence reads: CAISAQAGTSGEETQYF. The CDR3 nucleotides are TGTGCCATCAGTGCGCAAGCCGGGACTAGCGGGGAAGAGACCCAGTACTTC.

This clonotype was detected only once. The chain has TRBV12-3 or TRBV12-4 and TRBJ1-2, with D perhaps matching TRBD1 (5 bases). This CDR3 has 12 amino acids. The ends were cut back, 5 bases at V and 6 bases at J, with 10 bases in the middle. This chain's CDR3 is CASSPRGDGYTF. The CDR3, as DNA: TGTGCCAGCAGTCCCCGGGGGGATGGCTACACCTTC.

V usage is TRBV30 and J usage is TRBJ2-3; D call uncertain. This CDR3 is 16 amino acids long. V lost 1 base and J 4 bases, leaving 18 bases between the germline ends. Germline CDR1 reads GTSNPN; CDR2 reads SVGIG (reference sequence). This chain's CDR3 is CAWSDPGSVGPDTQYF. CDR3 DNA: TGTGCCTGGAGTGATCCTGGATCGGTTGGGCCAGATACGCAGTATTTT.

The rearrangement links TRBV20-1 to TRBJ1-1, with TRBD1 identical over 7 bases. Germline-derived CDR1 and CDR2 are DFQATT and SNEGSKA (reference sequence). The CDR3 is made up of 14 amino acids. J gave up 1 base and V 5 bases, and 7 bases lay outside the gene matches. The CDR3 DNA follows: TGCAGTGCTTTAAGGGGGCATAGGAACACTGAAGCTTTCTTT. As protein: CSALRGHRNTEAFF.

This sequence joins TRBV7-9 and TRBJ2-3, with 7 bases that match TRBD2. Germline lookup yields CDR1 SEHNR and CDR2 FQNEAQ (reference sequence). The J segment lost 0 bases and the V segment lost 5 bases, leaving 5 bases of the junction unmatched. This CDR3 contains 15 residues. The DNA for the CDR3 is TGTGCCAGCAGCGCGCCTAGCGGTAGCACAGATACGCAGTATTTT. As protein: CASSAPSGSTDTQYF.

V and J are TRBV15 and TRBJ2-7; 13 bases align to TRBD2. The germline V gene has CDR1 LNHNV and CDR2 YYDKDF (reference sequence). The CDR3 runs to 16 residues. The V segment lost 3 bases and the J segment 5 bases; nucleotides outside the gene matches: 7. The CDR3 DNA is TGTGCCACCAGCAGGAGGACTAGCGGGAGTCCCCACGAGCAGTACTTC. Translated: CATSRRTSGSPHEQYF.

This clonotype appeared a few times. This sequence joins TRBV12-3 or TRBV12-4 and TRBJ2-2; no reliable D call. The V end lost 1 base, the J end lost 1 base, and 4 bases lay between the germline ends. The length of the CDR3 is 14 residues. The CDR3, as DNA: TGTGCCAGCAGTTTAGACAGGAACACCGGGGAGCTGTTTTTT. Translated: CASSLDRNTGELFF.

This sequence joins TRBV4-2 and TRBJ2-6; D possibly corresponds to TRBD2 (5 bases). This CDR3 contains 17 residues. Germline V gene sequence: CDR1 LGHNA, CDR2 YNFKEQ. Between the trimmed V and J ends, which lost 4 bases and 1 base, there was a span of 14 bases. The CDR3 sequence: CASSPEVMMSGANVLTF. As DNA, the CDR3 is TGTGCCAGCAGCCCGGAGGTTATGATGTCTGGGGCCAACGTCCTGACTTTC.

The chain employs TRBV29-1 and TRBJ2-7; TRBD1 matches at 11 bases. This CDR3 region has 12 residues. The V gene's germline CDR1 is SQVTM and CDR2 ANQGSEA. V gave up 7 bases and J gave up 6 bases; unmatched junction bases: 5. The CDR3 loop reads CSAGQGAGEQYF. The CDR3 DNA is TGCAGCGCAGGACAGGGGGCTGGCGAGCAGTACTTC.